This is a list of T cell receptor beta chains from one sample in a study of blood T cell repertoires in COVID-19. Assay: immunoSEQ multiplex PCR; the TCRdb copy retains only in-frame clones and omits some. The sample contains roughly 15,000 clones, approximately 90% of which appear only once. Sequencing used peripheral blood. These receptors were taken from a man in his forties or fifties with active COVID-19. CDR3s include the opening cysteine and the closing phenylalanine or tryptophan. Fields, in order: clone size, J gene, CDR3 length, D gene, V gene, CDR3 DNA, CDR3 protein. A D gene is named only where the DNA matches it firmly. The size entry is marked missing in some rows and otherwise reads once, few, many or a size class.

clone size: NA
J gene: TRBJ2-1
CDR3 length: 14
D gene: NA
V gene: TRBV19
CDR3 DNA: TGTGCCAGTAGGCGAGCGAACACCTACAATGAGCAGTTCTTC
CDR3 protein: CASRRANTYNEQFF

clone size: NA
J gene: TRBJ1-6
CDR3 length: 17
D gene: NA
V gene: TRBV21-1
CDR3 DNA: TGTGCCAGCTGCGGGGGAAGAATCCTTCGGCGTAATTCACCCCTCCACTTT
CDR3 protein: CASCGGRILRRNSPLHF

clone size: NA
J gene: TRBJ2-5
CDR3 length: 14
D gene: TRBD1
V gene: TRBV11-2
CDR3 DNA: TGTGCCAGCAGCCGGGGACAGGGTAGAGAGACCCAGTACTTC
CDR3 protein: CASSRGQGRETQYF

clone size: NA
J gene: TRBJ2-2
CDR3 length: 13
D gene: NA
V gene: TRBV7-8
CDR3 DNA: TGTGCCAGCAGCTATGGGACTACCGGGGAGCTGTTTTTT
CDR3 protein: CASSYGTTGELFF

clone size: NA
J gene: TRBJ1-6
CDR3 length: 13
D gene: TRBD1
V gene: TRBV10-1
CDR3 DNA: TGCGCCAGCAGTGAACAGGGGAATTCACCCCTCCACTTT
CDR3 protein: CASSEQGNSPLHF

clone size: few
J gene: TRBJ2-1
CDR3 length: 11
D gene: NA
V gene: TRBV7-9
CDR3 DNA: TGTGCCAGCAGCCCTAGCAATGAGCAGTTCTTC
CDR3 protein: CASSPSNEQFF

clone size: NA
J gene: TRBJ1-1
CDR3 length: 12
D gene: NA
V gene: TRBV7-2
CDR3 DNA: TGTGCCAGCAGGGACCTCAGAGGGGAAGCTTTCTTT
CDR3 protein: CASRDLRGEAFF

clone size: once
J gene: TRBJ2-1
CDR3 length: 16
D gene: NA
V gene: TRBV5-1
CDR3 DNA: TGCGCCAGCAGCCCAGGTGGGACAACGGGCGGGAATGAGCAGTTCTTC
CDR3 protein: CASSPGGTTGGNEQFF

clone size: NA
J gene: TRBJ1-1
CDR3 length: 15
D gene: NA
V gene: TRBV10-3
CDR3 DNA: TGTGCCATCAGTCCAAAACAGGGAATGAACACTGAAGCTTTCTTT
CDR3 protein: CAISPKQGMNTEAFF

clone size: NA
J gene: TRBJ2-1
CDR3 length: 15
D gene: NA
V gene: TRBV11-1
CDR3 DNA: TGTGCCAGCAGCGTCATTAGTAGCTCCTACAATGAGCAGTTCTTC
CDR3 protein: CASSVISSSYNEQFF

clone size: NA
J gene: TRBJ1-1
CDR3 length: 16
D gene: TRBD1
V gene: TRBV3-1/TRBV3-2
CDR3 DNA: TGTGCCAGCAGCCGCAAATCAACAGGGGCTCACACTGAAGCTTTCTTT
CDR3 protein: CASSRKSTGAHTEAFF

clone size: NA
J gene: TRBJ2-1
CDR3 length: 15
D gene: TRBD1
V gene: TRBV7-2
CDR3 DNA: TGTGCCAGCAGAGATCCCGGACAGGGTGGCGATGAGCAGTTCTTC
CDR3 protein: CASRDPGQGGDEQFF

clone size: NA
J gene: TRBJ1-2
CDR3 length: 15
D gene: TRBD1
V gene: TRBV7-2
CDR3 DNA: TGTGCCAGCAGCTTAGGTGGACAGGGGGCCGATGGCTACACCTTC
CDR3 protein: CASSLGGQGADGYTF

clone size: NA
J gene: TRBJ2-7
CDR3 length: 16
D gene: TRBD2
V gene: TRBV5-4
CDR3 DNA: TGTGCCAGCAGCATCTTCTCCGGGACTATTCCCTACGAGCAGTACTTC
CDR3 protein: CASSIFSGTIPYEQYF

clone size: NA
J gene: TRBJ1-2
CDR3 length: 15
D gene: NA
V gene: TRBV5-8
CDR3 DNA: TGTGCCAGCAGCTTGTGGCTGAAGGGGAACTATGGCTACACCTTC
CDR3 protein: CASSLWLKGNYGYTF

clone size: NA
J gene: TRBJ2-3
CDR3 length: 13
D gene: NA
V gene: TRBV6-5
CDR3 DNA: TGTGCCAGCAGCTCGAGACACACAGATACGCAGTATTTT
CDR3 protein: CASSSRHTDTQYF

clone size: NA
J gene: TRBJ2-5
CDR3 length: 10
D gene: NA
V gene: TRBV6-5
CDR3 DNA: TGTGCCAGCGGGGAGGAGACCCAGTACTTC
CDR3 protein: CASGEETQYF

clone size: NA
J gene: TRBJ2-1
CDR3 length: 13
D gene: TRBD1
V gene: TRBV19
CDR3 DNA: TGTGCCACCGACAGGGGGAGGTACAATGAGCAGTTCTTC
CDR3 protein: CATDRGRYNEQFF

clone size: once
J gene: TRBJ2-2
CDR3 length: 16
D gene: TRBD2
V gene: TRBV6-2/TRBV6-3
CDR3 DNA: TGTGCCAGCAGTTACGGATCTAGCGGGAACACCGGGGAGCTGTTTTTT
CDR3 protein: CASSYGSSGNTGELFF

clone size: once
J gene: TRBJ1-5
CDR3 length: 17
D gene: TRBD1
V gene: TRBV10-3
CDR3 DNA: TGTGCCATCAGTGAATCTCAGGGGGCGCGGGATAATCAGCCCCAGCATTTT
CDR3 protein: CAISESQGARDNQPQHF

clone size: few
J gene: TRBJ1-1
CDR3 length: 16
D gene: TRBD1
V gene: TRBV7-9
CDR3 DNA: TGTGCCAGCAGCCCAAGACAGGGGGGGAAGAACACTGAAGCTTTCTTT
CDR3 protein: CASSPRQGGKNTEAFF

clone size: NA
J gene: TRBJ1-5
CDR3 length: 15
D gene: TRBD1
V gene: TRBV6-2/TRBV6-3
CDR3 DNA: TGTGCCAGCAGCCCGACAGGGGGCGGGAATCAGCCCCAGCATTTT
CDR3 protein: CASSPTGGGNQPQHF

clone size: NA
J gene: TRBJ2-5
CDR3 length: 13
D gene: TRBD1
V gene: TRBV12-3/TRBV12-4
CDR3 DNA: TGTGCCAGCAGTTTCAGGGGGTCGGAGACCCAGTACTTC
CDR3 protein: CASSFRGSETQYF

clone size: NA
J gene: TRBJ1-5
CDR3 length: 16
D gene: NA
V gene: TRBV4-1
CDR3 DNA: TGCGCCAGCAGCCAGCTTCCAGGGATTAGCAATCAGCCCCAGCATTTT
CDR3 protein: CASSQLPGISNQPQHF

clone size: NA
J gene: TRBJ1-2
CDR3 length: 16
D gene: TRBD1
V gene: TRBV28
CDR3 DNA: TGTGCCAGCAGTTTTGGGACAGGGGCAAGCAACTATGGCTACACCTTC
CDR3 protein: CASSFGTGASNYGYTF

clone size: once
J gene: TRBJ2-3
CDR3 length: 14
D gene: NA
V gene: TRBV28
CDR3 DNA: TGTGCCAGCAGTTCGAGCGGATTCTCAGATACGCAGTATTTT
CDR3 protein: CASSSSGFSDTQYF

clone size: NA
J gene: TRBJ2-1
CDR3 length: 13
D gene: TRBD2
V gene: TRBV28
CDR3 DNA: TGTGCCAGCAGACTTGGGGAGGGAATTGAGCAGTTCTTC
CDR3 protein: CASRLGEGIEQFF

clone size: NA
J gene: TRBJ2-3
CDR3 length: 14
D gene: TRBD1
V gene: TRBV9
CDR3 DNA: TGTGCCAGCAGCTTGACAGGGGCGACAGATACGCAGTATTTT
CDR3 protein: CASSLTGATDTQYF

clone size: NA
J gene: TRBJ1-5
CDR3 length: 14
D gene: NA
V gene: TRBV10-3
CDR3 DNA: TGTGCCATCAGTGCATCAAACCGAGATCAGCCCCAGCATTTT
CDR3 protein: CAISASNRDQPQHF

clone size: once
J gene: TRBJ1-1
CDR3 length: 11
D gene: NA
V gene: TRBV20-1
CDR3 DNA: TGCGTAAGGGGGTCGAACACTGAAGCTTTCTTT
CDR3 protein: CVRGSNTEAFF

clone size: once
J gene: TRBJ1-1
CDR3 length: 15
D gene: NA
V gene: TRBV2
CDR3 DNA: TGTGCCAGCAGTGTACAGGGTCCCATGAACACTGAAGCTTTCTTT
CDR3 protein: CASSVQGPMNTEAFF

clone size: NA
J gene: TRBJ2-7
CDR3 length: 13
D gene: TRBD1
V gene: TRBV19
CDR3 DNA: TGTGCCAGTAGTATGGACAGGACCTACGAGCAGTACTTC
CDR3 protein: CASSMDRTYEQYF

clone size: NA
J gene: TRBJ2-7
CDR3 length: 15
D gene: TRBD1
V gene: TRBV24-1
CDR3 DNA: TGTGCCACCAGTGACTCCGGGACAGGGCGCCACGAGCAGTACTTC
CDR3 protein: CATSDSGTGRHEQYF

clone size: NA
J gene: TRBJ1-5
CDR3 length: 15
D gene: NA
V gene: TRBV4-2
CDR3 DNA: TGTGCCAGCAGCCAAGGTGGCGGGGGTGATCAGCCCCAGCATTTT
CDR3 protein: CASSQGGGGDQPQHF

clone size: NA
J gene: TRBJ2-5
CDR3 length: 15
D gene: NA
V gene: TRBV10-3
CDR3 DNA: TGTGCCACCAGCCCGGGCCGGGGACAACCGGAGACCCAGTACTTC
CDR3 protein: CATSPGRGQPETQYF

clone size: once
J gene: TRBJ1-1
CDR3 length: 14
D gene: NA
V gene: TRBV15
CDR3 DNA: TGTGCCACCAGCAGACCAGGGGTACGGACTGAAGCTTTCTTT
CDR3 protein: CATSRPGVRTEAFF

clone size: NA
J gene: TRBJ1-2
CDR3 length: 15
D gene: NA
V gene: TRBV6-2/TRBV6-3
CDR3 DNA: TGTGCCAGCAGTTTCGGGGGGCTGAGGACAGAGGGCTACACCTTC
CDR3 protein: CASSFGGLRTEGYTF

clone size: few
J gene: TRBJ1-2
CDR3 length: 16
D gene: NA
V gene: TRBV5-5
CDR3 DNA: TGTGCCAGCAGCCCGGGGCTTGCCGGGAGGGACTATGGCTACACCTTC
CDR3 protein: CASSPGLAGRDYGYTF

clone size: NA
J gene: TRBJ2-5
CDR3 length: 13
D gene: NA
V gene: TRBV7-2
CDR3 DNA: TGTGCCAGCAGCTTAGATCATAGAGAGACCCAGTACTTC
CDR3 protein: CASSLDHRETQYF

clone size: once
J gene: TRBJ1-6
CDR3 length: 15
D gene: NA
V gene: TRBV20-1
CDR3 DNA: TGCAGTGCTAGTGAAGTCGGGGTATTTAATTCACCCCTCCACTTT
CDR3 protein: CSASEVGVFNSPLHF

clone size: once
J gene: TRBJ1-2
CDR3 length: 15
D gene: NA
V gene: TRBV5-4
CDR3 DNA: TGTGCCAGCAGCAGGGGTGGTGAGATTTACTATGGCTACACCTTC
CDR3 protein: CASSRGGEIYYGYTF

clone size: NA
J gene: TRBJ2-1
CDR3 length: 16
D gene: TRBD2
V gene: TRBV19
CDR3 DNA: TGTGCCAGTAGTTTAAATCGACTAGCGGGGGGCAATGAGCAGTTCTTC
CDR3 protein: CASSLNRLAGGNEQFF

clone size: NA
J gene: TRBJ2-1
CDR3 length: 12
D gene: NA
V gene: TRBV4-1
CDR3 DNA: TGCGCCAGCAGCCAGTCAGGGGATGAGCAGTTCTTC
CDR3 protein: CASSQSGDEQFF

clone size: NA
J gene: TRBJ1-6
CDR3 length: 17
D gene: TRBD1
V gene: TRBV5-1
CDR3 DNA: TGCGCCAGCAGCTTACAGGGGTCTGCTGGATATAATTCACCCCTCCACTTT
CDR3 protein: CASSLQGSAGYNSPLHF

clone size: NA
J gene: TRBJ2-1
CDR3 length: 14
D gene: TRBD2
V gene: TRBV6-6
CDR3 DNA: TGTGCCAGCAGTTACATGGGACTAGGCAATGAGCAGTTCTTC
CDR3 protein: CASSYMGLGNEQFF

clone size: NA
J gene: TRBJ2-2
CDR3 length: 18
D gene: NA
V gene: TRBV6-1
CDR3 DNA: TGTGCCAGCAGTGAAGCTACGGGGCAGGGAGGGGGTACCGGGGAGCTGTTTTTT
CDR3 protein: CASSEATGQGGGTGELFF

clone size: once
J gene: TRBJ1-2
CDR3 length: 13
D gene: NA
V gene: TRBV30
CDR3 DNA: TGTGCCTGGAACCGGGACACTCGCTGGGGCTACACCTTC
CDR3 protein: CAWNRDTRWGYTF

clone size: once
J gene: TRBJ2-1
CDR3 length: 14
D gene: TRBD1
V gene: TRBV29-1
CDR3 DNA: TGCAGCGTTGAAGGTCAGGGGGCTGGGGATGAGCAGTTCTTC
CDR3 protein: CSVEGQGAGDEQFF